This T cell receptor (beta chain) was identified during a study of cytomegalovirus exposure and HLA in healthy donors. The V gene lost 0 bases and the J gene lost 2 bases, with 17 bases spanning the gap. The germline CDR1 and CDR2 sequences are MNHEY and SMNVEV (reference sequence). The CDR3 covers 17 residues. Use of 60 Vbeta and 13 Jbeta primers characterized the PCR. Assay: immunoSEQ multiplex PCR; the TCRdb copy retains only in-frame clones and omits some. The sample contains 120,000 to 150,000 clones, around 78% of which appear only once. Input material: PBMCs. The V gene is TRBV27, the J gene TRBJ2-7; D is perhaps TRBD2 (6 bases). The clonotype was recovered from a male donor in good health and CMV-seronegative. The CDR3 sequence: CASSLSGSGVWTYEQYF. The CDR3 DNA is TGTGCCAGCAGTTTATCTGGGTCGGGGGTGTGGACCTACGAGCAGTACTTC.